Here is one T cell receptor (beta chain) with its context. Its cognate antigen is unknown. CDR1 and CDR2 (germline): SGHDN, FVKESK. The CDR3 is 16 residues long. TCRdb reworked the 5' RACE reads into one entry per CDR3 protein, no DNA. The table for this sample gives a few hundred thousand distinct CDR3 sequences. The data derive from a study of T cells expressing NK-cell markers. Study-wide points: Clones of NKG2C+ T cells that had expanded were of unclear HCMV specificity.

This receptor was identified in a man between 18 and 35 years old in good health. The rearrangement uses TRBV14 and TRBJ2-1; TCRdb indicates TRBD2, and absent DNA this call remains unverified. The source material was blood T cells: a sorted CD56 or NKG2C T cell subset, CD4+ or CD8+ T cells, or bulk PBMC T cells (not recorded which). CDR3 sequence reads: CASSQVRLAGGGEQFF. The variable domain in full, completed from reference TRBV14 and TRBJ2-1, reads EAGVTQFPSHSVIEKGQTVTLRCDPISGHDNLYWYRRVMGKEIKFLLHFVKESKQDESGMPNNRFLAERTGGTYSTLKVQPAELEDSGVYFCASSQVRLAGGGEQFFGPGTRLTVL.